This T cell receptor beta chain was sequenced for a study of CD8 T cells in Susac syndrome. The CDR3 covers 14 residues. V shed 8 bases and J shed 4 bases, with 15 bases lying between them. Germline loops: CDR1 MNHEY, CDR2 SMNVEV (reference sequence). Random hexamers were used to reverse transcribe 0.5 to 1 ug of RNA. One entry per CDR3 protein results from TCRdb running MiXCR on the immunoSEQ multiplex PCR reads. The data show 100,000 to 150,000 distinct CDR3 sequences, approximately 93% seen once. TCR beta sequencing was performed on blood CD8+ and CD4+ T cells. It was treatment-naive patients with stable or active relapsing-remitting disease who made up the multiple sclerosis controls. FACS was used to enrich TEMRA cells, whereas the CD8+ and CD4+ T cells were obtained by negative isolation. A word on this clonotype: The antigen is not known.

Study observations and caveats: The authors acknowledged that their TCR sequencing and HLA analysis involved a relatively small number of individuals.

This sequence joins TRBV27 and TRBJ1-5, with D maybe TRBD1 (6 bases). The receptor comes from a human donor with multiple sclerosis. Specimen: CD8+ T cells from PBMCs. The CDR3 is CASRDRRGNQPQHF. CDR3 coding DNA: TGTGCCAGCCGCGACAGGCGGGGGAATCAGCCCCAGCATTTT.